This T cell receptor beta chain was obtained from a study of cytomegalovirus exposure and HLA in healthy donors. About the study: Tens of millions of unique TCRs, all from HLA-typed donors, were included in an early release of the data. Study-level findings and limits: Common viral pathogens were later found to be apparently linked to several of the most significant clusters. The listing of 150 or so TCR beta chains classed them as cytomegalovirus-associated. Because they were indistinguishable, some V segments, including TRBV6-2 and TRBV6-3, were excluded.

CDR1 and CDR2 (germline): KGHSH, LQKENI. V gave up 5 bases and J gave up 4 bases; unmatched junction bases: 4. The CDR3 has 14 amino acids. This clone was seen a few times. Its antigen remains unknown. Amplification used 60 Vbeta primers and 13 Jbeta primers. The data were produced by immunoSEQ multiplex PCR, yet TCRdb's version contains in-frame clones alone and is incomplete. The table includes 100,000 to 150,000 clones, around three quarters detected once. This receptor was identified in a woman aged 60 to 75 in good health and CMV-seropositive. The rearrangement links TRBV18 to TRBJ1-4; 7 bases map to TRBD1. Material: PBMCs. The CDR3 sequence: CASSWGTVNEKLFF. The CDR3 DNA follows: TGTGCCAGCTCATGGGGGACAGTTAATGAAAAACTGTTTTTT. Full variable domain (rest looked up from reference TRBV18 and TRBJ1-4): NAGVMQNPRHLVRRRGQEARLRCSPMKGHSHVYWYRQLPEEGLKFMVYLQKENIIDESGMPKERFSAEFPKEGPSILRIQQVVRGDSAAYFCASSWGTVNEKLFFGSGTQLSVL.